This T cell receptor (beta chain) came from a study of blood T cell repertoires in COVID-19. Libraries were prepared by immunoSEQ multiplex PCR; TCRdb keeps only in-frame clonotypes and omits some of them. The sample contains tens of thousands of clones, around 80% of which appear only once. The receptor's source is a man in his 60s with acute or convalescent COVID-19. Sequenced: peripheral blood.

The CDR3 reads CASSFLNTGELFF. For the CDR3, the DNA is TGTGCCAGCAGTTTCTTAAACACCGGGGAGCTGTTTTTT. The chain couples TRBV27 to TRBJ2-2; D is undetermined. The CDR3 length is 13 residues. Germline CDR1 is MNHEY and CDR2 is SMNVEV (reference sequence). Trimming stripped 3 bases from V and 2 bases from J, with 4 bases between.